Shown below are 6 T cell receptor beta chains from a single sample sequenced in a study of Ad26.COV2.S vaccination and SARS-CoV-2 variants. Treatment described: some 20 received Ad26.COV2.S at low or high dose, single or two shots; about 5 received placebo; per-sample allocation not given. Collection of samples fell on day 63 after the first vaccine or placebo injection. Sequenced by immunoSEQ multiplex PCR; TCRdb stores in-frame clones only, minus some. The sample records around 450,000 clones, roughly nine tenths being singletons. Sequencing used peripheral blood, obtained in a trial of Ad26.COV2.S vaccine versus placebo. These receptors were collected from a person between 18 and 60 years old who received the Ad26.COV2.S COVID-19 vaccine or a placebo.

The rearrangement joins TRBV6-1 to TRBJ1-5, with D possibly matching TRBD1 (5 bases). The CDR3 is 15 residues long. Trimming left V 1 base short and J 5 bases short, with 12 bases between. The germline gives CDR1 MNHNS, CDR2 SASEGT. For the CDR3, the DNA is TGTGCCAGCAGTGAAGTCTTCAGGGATTATCAGCCCCAGCATTTT. It encodes CASSEVFRDYQPQHF.

CDR3: CASSYSPEVHEQYF. CDR3 DNA sequence: TGTGCCAGCAGTTACTCTCCGGAGGTCCACGAGCAGTACTTC. The chain combines TRBV28 with TRBJ2-7; a possible D gene is TRBD2 (5 bases). Germline CDR1 MDHEN, CDR2 SYDVKM. The ends were cut back, 4 bases at V and 5 bases at J, with 15 bases in the middle. The CDR3 covers 14 residues.

V is TRBV29-1 and J is TRBJ2-3; TRBD1 aligns across 11 bases. The CDR3 sequence is 15 residues long. Germline CDR1 reads SQVTM; CDR2 reads ANQGSEA. V lost 7 bases and J lost 3; bases outside the gene matches: 9. In DNA, the CDR3 is TGCAGCGGCCGCCGGGACAGGGGGGTGACAGATACGCAGTATTTT. As protein: CSGRRDRGVTDTQYF.

This clone showed up just once. The gene calls are TRBV9 and TRBJ1-2; D ambiguous. Deletions cut 1 base from V and 3 bases from J, with 13 bases between. CDR1 SGDLS and CDR2 YYNGEE come from the germline V gene. There are 15 residues in the CDR3. The CDR3 is CASSVTPAMDYGYTF. Written as DNA, the CDR3 is TGTGCCAGCAGCGTAACCCCTGCTATGGACTATGGCTACACCTTC.

The chain couples TRBV18 to TRBJ1-4, with 9 bases fitting TRBD1. The CDR3 spans 13 residues. From germline, CDR1 is KGHSH and CDR2 LQKENI. V lost 2 bases, J lost 10 bases, and 2 bases stayed unmatched. In nucleotides, the CDR3 is TGTGCCAGCTCACCAGGACAGGGGCCAAAACTGTTTTTT. Protein product: CASSPGQGPKLFF.

The sample holds one count of this clone. The gene calls are TRBV5-1 and TRBJ2-7; 8 nucleotides line up with TRBD1. There are 14 residues in the CDR3. The trim removed 4 bases at V and 8 bases at J, leaving 11 bases unmatched. Germline assignment: CDR1 SGHRS and CDR2 YFSETQ. The CDR3 sequence is CASSLDGQGEKQYV. The CDR3, as DNA: TGCGCCAGCAGCCTAGATGGACAGGGTGAAAAGCAGTACGTC.